Only a few counts were recorded for the clone carrying this T cell receptor (beta chain). Its specificity is unknown. The definition of stable Graves' hyperthyroidism was no ophthalmopathy progression within 18 months. Patients having uncontrolled infection, another autoimmune disease, pregnancy or lactation were not included. Orbital computed tomography, thyroid ultrasound, serum thyroxine and TRAb, and clinical symptoms together informed the diagnoses. This specimen comes from a study of T cells in Graves' hyperthyroidism and ophthalmopathy. Trimming shortened V by 7 bases and J by 3 bases, and 19 bases separated the two germline ends. Germline values: CDR1 LNHDA, CDR2 SQIVND (reference sequence). The CDR3 sequence is 16 residues long. Amplification of TCR beta CDR3 regions was performed using RNA transcripts as template. A set of HTBI primers served as the primers for a first-round RT-PCR of the TCR CDR3. A single record per CDR3 protein comes from TCRdb applying MiXCR to the multiplex PCR reads. Of approximately 870,000 distinct CDR3 sequences in the sample, about 38% were seen once.

Study results and caveats: Clonotypes that were expanded in thyroid above 0.001 mostly appeared in blood too.

The sequenced sample was blood. J is TRBJ1-5 and V is TRBV19; D remains ambiguous. This receptor was obtained from a man in his late teens or twenties with Graves' hyperthyroidism. CDR3 residues: CASTLDMRRDNQPQHF. In nucleotides, the CDR3 is TGTGCCAGTACTCTAGACATGCGAAGAGACAATCAGCCCCAGCATTTT.